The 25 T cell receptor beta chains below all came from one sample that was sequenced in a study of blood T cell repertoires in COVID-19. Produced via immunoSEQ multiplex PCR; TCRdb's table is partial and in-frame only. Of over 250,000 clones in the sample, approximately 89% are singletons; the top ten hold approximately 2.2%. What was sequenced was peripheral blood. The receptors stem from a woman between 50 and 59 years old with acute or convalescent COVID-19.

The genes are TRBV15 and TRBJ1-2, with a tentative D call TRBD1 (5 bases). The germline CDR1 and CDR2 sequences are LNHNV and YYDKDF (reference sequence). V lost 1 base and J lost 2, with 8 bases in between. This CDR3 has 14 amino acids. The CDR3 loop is CATSRARQNYGYTF. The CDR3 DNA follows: TGTGCCACCAGCAGAGCTCGACAGAACTATGGCTACACCTTC.

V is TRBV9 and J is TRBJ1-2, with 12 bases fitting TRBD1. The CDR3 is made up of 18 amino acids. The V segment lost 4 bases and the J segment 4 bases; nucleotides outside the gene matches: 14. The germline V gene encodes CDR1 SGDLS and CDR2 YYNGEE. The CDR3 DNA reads TGTGCCAGCAGCCCCGGGACAGGGGGCCTGTTTTTGAGCTATGGCTACACCTTC. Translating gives CASSPGTGGLFLSYGYTF.

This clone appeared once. CDR3 coding DNA: TGTGCCAGCTCAGGGGGCCTCTCTGGGGCCAACGTCCTGACTTTC. It yields the protein CASSGGLSGANVLTF. The rearrangement links TRBV18 to TRBJ2-6; D perhaps matches TRBD1 (6 bases). The CDR3 contains 15 residues. V was clipped by 5 bases and J by 0 bases, with 8 bases between them. Germline V CDR1 and CDR2: KGHSH, LQKENI.

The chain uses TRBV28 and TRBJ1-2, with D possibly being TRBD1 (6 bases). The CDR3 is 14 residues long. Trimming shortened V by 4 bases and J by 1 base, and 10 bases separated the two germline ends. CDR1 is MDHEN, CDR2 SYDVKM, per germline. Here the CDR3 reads CASSSGQHNYGYTF. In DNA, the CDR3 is TGTGCCAGCAGTTCTGGACAGCATAACTATGGCTACACCTTC.

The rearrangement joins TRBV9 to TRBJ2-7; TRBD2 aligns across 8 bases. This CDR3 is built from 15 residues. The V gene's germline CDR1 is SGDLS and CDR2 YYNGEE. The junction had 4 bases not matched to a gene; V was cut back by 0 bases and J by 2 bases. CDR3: CASSVGSGVAYEQYF. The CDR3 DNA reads TGTGCCAGCAGCGTAGGTAGCGGGGTAGCCTACGAGCAGTACTTC.

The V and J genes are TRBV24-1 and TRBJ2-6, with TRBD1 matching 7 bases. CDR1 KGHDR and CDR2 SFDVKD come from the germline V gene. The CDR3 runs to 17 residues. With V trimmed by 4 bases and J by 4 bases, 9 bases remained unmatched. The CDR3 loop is CATSDNTGAPGANVLTF. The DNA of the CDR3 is TGTGCCACCAGTGACAACACAGGGGCCCCCGGGGCCAACGTCCTGACTTTC.

In DNA form, the CDR3 reads TGTGCCAGCAGCTTAGGCCGCGGACTAGCGCTATACAATGAGCAGTTCTTC. It translates to CASSLGRGLALYNEQFF. J is TRBJ2-1 and V is TRBV13, with 9 bases lining up with TRBD2. V trimming: 0 bases; J trimming: 4 bases; junction bases outside the gene matches: 7. The CDR3 length is 17 residues. Germline assignment: CDR1 PRHDT and CDR2 FYEKMQ (reference sequence).

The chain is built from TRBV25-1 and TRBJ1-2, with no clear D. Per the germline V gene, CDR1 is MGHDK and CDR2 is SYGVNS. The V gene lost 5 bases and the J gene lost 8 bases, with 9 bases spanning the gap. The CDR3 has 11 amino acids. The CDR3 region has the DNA TGTGCCAGCAGTCTCCATCGGGGCTACACCTTC. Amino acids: CASSLHRGYTF.

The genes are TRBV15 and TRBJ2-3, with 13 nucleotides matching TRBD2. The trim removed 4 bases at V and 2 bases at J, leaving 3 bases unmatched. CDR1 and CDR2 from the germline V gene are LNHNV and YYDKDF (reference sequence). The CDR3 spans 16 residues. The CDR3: CATSTGLAGDTDTQYF. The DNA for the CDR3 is TGTGCCACCAGCACAGGACTAGCGGGAGACACAGATACGCAGTATTTT.

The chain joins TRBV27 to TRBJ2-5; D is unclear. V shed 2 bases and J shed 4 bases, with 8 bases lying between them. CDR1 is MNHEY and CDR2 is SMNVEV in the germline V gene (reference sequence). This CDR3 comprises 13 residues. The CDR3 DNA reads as TGTGCCAGCAGTTTAAGCCAGGTAGAGACCCAGTACTTC. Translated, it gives CASSLSQVETQYF.

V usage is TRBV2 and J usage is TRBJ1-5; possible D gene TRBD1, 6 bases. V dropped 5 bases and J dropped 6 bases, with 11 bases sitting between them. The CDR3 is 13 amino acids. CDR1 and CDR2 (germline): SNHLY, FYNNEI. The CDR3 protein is CASSRGAGQPQHF. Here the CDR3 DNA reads TGTGCCAGCAGTCGGGGGGCGGGTCAGCCCCAGCATTTT.

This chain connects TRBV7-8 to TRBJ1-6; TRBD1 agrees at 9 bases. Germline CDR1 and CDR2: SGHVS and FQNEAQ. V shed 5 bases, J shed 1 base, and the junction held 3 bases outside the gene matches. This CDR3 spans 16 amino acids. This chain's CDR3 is CASSRGQGSYNSPLHF. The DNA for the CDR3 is TGTGCCAGCAGCCGGGGACAGGGATCCTATAATTCACCCCTCCACTTT.

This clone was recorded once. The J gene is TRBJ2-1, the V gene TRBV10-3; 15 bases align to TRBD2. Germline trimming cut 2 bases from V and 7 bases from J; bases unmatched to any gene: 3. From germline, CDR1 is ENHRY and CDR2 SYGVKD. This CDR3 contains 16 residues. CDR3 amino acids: CAISEDGLAGGNEQFF. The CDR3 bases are TGTGCCATCAGTGAGGATGGACTAGCGGGAGGGAATGAGCAGTTCTTC.

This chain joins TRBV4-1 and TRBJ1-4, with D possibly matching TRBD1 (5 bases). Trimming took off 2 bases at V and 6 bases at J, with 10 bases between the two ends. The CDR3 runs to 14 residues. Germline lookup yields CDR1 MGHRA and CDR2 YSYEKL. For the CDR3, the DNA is TGCGCCAGCAGCCAAAGGCAGGGCTATGAAAAACTGTTTTTT. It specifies CASSQRQGYEKLFF.

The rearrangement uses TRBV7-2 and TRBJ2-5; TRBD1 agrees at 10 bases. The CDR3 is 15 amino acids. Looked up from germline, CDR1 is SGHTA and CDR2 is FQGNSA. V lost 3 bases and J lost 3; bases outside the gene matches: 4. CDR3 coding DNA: TGTGCCAGCAGCTTCGCCGGGACAGGGGAAGAGACCCAGTACTTC. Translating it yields CASSFAGTGEETQYF. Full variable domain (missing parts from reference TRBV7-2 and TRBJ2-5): GAGVSQSPSNKVTEKGKDVELRCDPISGHTALYWYRQSLGQGLEFLIYFQGNSAPDKSGLPSDRFSAERTGGSVSTLTIQRTQQEDSAVYLCASSFAGTGEETQYFGPGTRLLVL.

The CDR3 DNA follows: TGTGCCAGCAGCTTGTCTAGCGATGAAAAACTGTTTTTT. Translated, it gives CASSLSSDEKLFF. This chain joins TRBV11-2 and TRBJ1-4, with D unclear. This CDR3 is built from 13 residues. Germline V lookup: CDR1 SGHAT, CDR2 FQNNGV. Trimming took off 3 bases at V and 6 bases at J, with 8 bases between the two ends.

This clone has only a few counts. The CDR3 protein is CASKDSTETNTGELFF. The CDR3, as DNA: TGTGCCAGCAAGGACAGCACAGAGACGAACACCGGGGAGCTGTTTTTT. This chain links TRBV5-8 with TRBJ2-2; tentative D call: TRBD1 (6 bases). The germline V gene encodes CDR1 SGHTS and CDR2 YDEGEE. The CDR3 length is 16 residues. The V gene lost 6 bases and the J gene lost 0 bases, with 15 bases spanning the gap.

The DNA of the CDR3 is TGTGCCAGCAGCGGCATCAAGCGGGAGGTCGGCAATGAGCAGTTCTTC. It encodes CASSGIKREVGNEQFF. The V call is TRBV9, the J call TRBJ2-1; 9 bases are shared with TRBD2. This CDR3 is built from 16 residues. Germline assignment: CDR1 SGDLS and CDR2 YYNGEE. V lost 3 bases to trimming and J lost 6 bases; unmatched junction nucleotides: 10.

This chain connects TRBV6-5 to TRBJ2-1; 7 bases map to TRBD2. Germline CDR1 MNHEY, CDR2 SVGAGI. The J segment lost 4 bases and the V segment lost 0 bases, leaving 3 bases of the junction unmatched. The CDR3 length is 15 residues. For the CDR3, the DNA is TGTGCCAGCAGTTACTCACTAGCGAGGTACAATGAGCAGTTCTTC. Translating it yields CASSYSLARYNEQFF.

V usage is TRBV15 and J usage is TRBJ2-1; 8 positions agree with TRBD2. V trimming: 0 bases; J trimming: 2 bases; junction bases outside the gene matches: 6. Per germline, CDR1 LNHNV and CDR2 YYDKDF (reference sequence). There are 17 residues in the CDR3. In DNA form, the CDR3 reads TGTGCCACCAGCAGAGATCGAGCGGGAGCACCCTACAATGAGCAGTTCTTC. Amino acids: CATSRDRAGAPYNEQFF.

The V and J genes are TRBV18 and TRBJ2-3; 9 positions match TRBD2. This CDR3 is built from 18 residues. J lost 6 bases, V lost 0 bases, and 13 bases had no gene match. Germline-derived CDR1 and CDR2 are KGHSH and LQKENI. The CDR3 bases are TGTGCCAGCTCACCACCGGTTGGCTCTAGCGGGATCCATGATACGCAGTATTTT. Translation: CASSPPVGSSGIHDTQYF.

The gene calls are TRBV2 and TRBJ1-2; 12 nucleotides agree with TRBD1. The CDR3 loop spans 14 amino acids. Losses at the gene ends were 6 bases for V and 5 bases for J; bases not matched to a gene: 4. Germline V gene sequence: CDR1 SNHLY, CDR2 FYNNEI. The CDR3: CASSRGQGAYGYTF. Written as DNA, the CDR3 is TGTGCCAGCAGCCGGGGACAGGGGGCGTATGGCTACACCTTC.

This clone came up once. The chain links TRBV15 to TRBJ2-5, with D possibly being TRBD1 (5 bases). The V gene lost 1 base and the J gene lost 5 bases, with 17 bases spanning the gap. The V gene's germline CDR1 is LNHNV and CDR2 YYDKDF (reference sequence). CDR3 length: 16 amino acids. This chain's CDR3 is CATSRGATVYMETQYF. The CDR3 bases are TGTGCCACCAGCAGAGGTGCGACAGTTTATATGGAGACCCAGTACTTC.

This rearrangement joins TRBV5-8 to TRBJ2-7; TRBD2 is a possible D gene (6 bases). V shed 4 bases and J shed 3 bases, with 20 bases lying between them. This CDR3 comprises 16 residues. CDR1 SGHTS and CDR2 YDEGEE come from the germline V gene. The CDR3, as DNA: TGTGCCAGCAGCGTGGGGCTGGGACTTGCTCGCTACGAGCAGTACTTC. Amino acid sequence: CASSVGLGLARYEQYF.

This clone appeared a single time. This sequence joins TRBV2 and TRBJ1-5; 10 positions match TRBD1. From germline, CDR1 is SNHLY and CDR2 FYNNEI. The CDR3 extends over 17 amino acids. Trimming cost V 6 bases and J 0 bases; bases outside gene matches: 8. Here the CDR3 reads CASSLGQGGYSNQPQHF. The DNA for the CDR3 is TGTGCCAGCAGCCTTGGACAGGGGGGATATAGCAATCAGCCCCAGCATTTT.